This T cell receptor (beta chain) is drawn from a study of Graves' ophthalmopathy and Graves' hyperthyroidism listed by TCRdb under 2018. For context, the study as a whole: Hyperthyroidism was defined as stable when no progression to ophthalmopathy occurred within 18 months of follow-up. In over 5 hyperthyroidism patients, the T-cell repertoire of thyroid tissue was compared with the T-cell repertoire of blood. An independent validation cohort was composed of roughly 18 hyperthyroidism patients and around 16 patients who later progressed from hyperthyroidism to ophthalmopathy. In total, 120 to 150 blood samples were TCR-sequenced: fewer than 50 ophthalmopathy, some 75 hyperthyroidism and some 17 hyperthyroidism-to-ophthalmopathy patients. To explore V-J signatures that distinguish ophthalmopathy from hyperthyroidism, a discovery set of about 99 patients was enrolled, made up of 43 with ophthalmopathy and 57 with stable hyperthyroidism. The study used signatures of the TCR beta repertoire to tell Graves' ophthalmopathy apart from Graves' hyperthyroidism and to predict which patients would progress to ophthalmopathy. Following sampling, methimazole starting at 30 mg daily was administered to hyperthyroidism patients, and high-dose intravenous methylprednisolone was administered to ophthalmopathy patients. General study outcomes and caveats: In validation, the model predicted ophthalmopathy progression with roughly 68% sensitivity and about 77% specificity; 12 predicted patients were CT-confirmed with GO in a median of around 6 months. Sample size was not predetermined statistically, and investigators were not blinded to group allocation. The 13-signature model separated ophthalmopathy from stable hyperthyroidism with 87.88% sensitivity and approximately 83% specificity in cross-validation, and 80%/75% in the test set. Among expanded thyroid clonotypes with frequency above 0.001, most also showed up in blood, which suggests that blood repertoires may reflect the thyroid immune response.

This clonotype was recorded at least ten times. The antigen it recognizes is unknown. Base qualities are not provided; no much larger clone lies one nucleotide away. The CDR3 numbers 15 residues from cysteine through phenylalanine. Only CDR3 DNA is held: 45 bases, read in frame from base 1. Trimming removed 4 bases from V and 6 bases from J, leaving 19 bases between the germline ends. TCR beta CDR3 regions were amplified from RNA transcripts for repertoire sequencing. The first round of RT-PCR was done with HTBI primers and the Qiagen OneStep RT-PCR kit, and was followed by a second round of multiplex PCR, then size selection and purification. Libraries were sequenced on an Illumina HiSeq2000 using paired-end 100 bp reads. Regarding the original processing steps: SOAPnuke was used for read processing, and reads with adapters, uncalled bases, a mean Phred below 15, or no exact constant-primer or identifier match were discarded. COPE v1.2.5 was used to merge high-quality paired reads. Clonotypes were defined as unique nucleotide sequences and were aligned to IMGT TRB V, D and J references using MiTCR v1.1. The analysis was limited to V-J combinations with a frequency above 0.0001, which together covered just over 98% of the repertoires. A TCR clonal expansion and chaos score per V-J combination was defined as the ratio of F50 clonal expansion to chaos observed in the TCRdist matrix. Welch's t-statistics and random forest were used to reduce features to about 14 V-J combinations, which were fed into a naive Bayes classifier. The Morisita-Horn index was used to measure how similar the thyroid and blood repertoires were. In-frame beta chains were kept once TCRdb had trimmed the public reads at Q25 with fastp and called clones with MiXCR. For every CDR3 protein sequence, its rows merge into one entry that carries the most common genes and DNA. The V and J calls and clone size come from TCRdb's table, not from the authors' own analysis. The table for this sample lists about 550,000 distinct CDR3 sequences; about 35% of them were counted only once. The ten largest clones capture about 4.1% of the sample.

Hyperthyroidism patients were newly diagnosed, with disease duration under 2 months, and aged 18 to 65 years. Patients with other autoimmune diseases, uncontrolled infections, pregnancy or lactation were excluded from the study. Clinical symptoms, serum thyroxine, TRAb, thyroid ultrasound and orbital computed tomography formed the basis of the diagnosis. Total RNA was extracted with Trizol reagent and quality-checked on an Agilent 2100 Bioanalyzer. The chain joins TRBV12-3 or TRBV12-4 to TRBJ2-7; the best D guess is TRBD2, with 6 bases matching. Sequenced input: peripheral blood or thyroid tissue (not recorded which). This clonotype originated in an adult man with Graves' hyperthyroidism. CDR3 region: CASSYRSAGTTEQYF. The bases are TGTGCCAGCAGTTACCGATCTGCGGGAACAACCGAGCAGTACTTC.